One and the same sample provided the 9 T cell receptor beta chains below, sequenced in a study of cytomegalovirus exposure and HLA in healthy donors. Use of 60 Vbeta and 13 Jbeta primers characterized the PCR. Sequencing used immunoSEQ multiplex PCR; TCRdb keeps in-frame clones, though not all of them. The repertoire includes 140,000 to 150,000 clones, about 72% of them detected once, and around 2.2% sits in the top ten. The sequenced sample consisted of PBMCs. The source is a man aged 40-49 years in good health and CMV-seronegative.

V usage is TRBV6-5 and J usage is TRBJ1-3; no clear D. The germline CDR1 and CDR2 sequences are MNHEY and SVGAGI. V lost 6 bases to trimming and J lost 0 bases, with 9 bases between them. The length of the CDR3 is 14 residues. CDR3 region: CASSLPGSGNTIYF. The CDR3 DNA sequence: TGTGCCAGCAGCCTACCCGGCTCTGGAAACACCATATATTTT.

This chain connects TRBV6-5 to TRBJ1-2; D perhaps matches TRBD1 (5 bases). V gave up 8 bases and J gave up 4 bases, with 17 bases separating them. The CDR3 covers 14 residues. Per germline, CDR1 MNHEY and CDR2 SVGAGI. In DNA, the CDR3 is TGTGCCAGCTACAGATCAGGGAAGGGCTATGGCTACACCTTC. It translates to CASYRSGKGYGYTF.

The gene calls are TRBV7-2 and TRBJ2-1; 9 nucleotides agree with TRBD2. The CDR3 totals 15 residues. CDR1 and CDR2 from the germline V gene are SGHTA and FQGNSA. Trimming took 5 bases from V and 5 from J; bases not matched to a gene: 7. CDR3 sequence: CASSAPSGDDNEQFF. The CDR3 coding sequence is TGTGCCAGCAGCGCCCCTAGCGGGGACGACAATGAGCAGTTCTTC.

This clone was seen just once. The rearrangement joins TRBV5-5 to TRBJ1-6; 10 bases fit TRBD1. The J segment lost 2 bases and the V segment lost 4 bases, leaving 12 bases of the junction unmatched. CDR1 is SGHKS and CDR2 is YYEKEE in the germline V gene (reference sequence). The CDR3 is 19 amino acids. The CDR3 region has the DNA TGTGCCAGCAGCGAGGTAATCAGGACAGGGGGGACCTATAATTCACCCCTCCACTTT. Protein: CASSEVIRTGGTYNSPLHF.

This chain joins TRBV4-1 and TRBJ2-5; 7 nucleotides align to TRBD2. Germline CDR1 is MGHRA and CDR2 is YSYEKL. The length of the CDR3 is 17 residues. With V trimmed by 0 bases and J by 5 bases, 12 bases remained unmatched. CDR3 sequence reads: CASSQDRVGGGGETQYF. The CDR3 DNA follows: TGCGCCAGCAGCCAAGATAGGGTGGGGGGGGGTGGGGAGACCCAGTACTTC.

The chain couples TRBV5-6 to TRBJ1-1, with 9 bases lining up with TRBD1. The CDR3 consists of 14 residues. Per the germline V gene, CDR1 is SGHDT and CDR2 is YYEEEE. V trimming: 5 bases; J trimming: 7 bases; junction bases outside the gene matches: 9. CDR3 nucleotide sequence: TGTGCCAGCAGTCCGGGACAGGGCGTCCTTGAAGCTTTCTTT. This encodes CASSPGQGVLEAFF.

V and J are TRBV30 and TRBJ2-7; the match to TRBD2 covers 7 bases. Germline V lookup: CDR1 GTSNPN, CDR2 SVGIG (reference sequence). The J segment lost 5 bases and the V segment lost 1 base, leaving 2 bases of the junction unmatched. The CDR3 spans 12 residues. The CDR3 DNA reads as TGTGCCTGGAGTGGCGGGACTAACGAGCAGTACTTC. As protein: CAWSGGTNEQYF.

V is TRBV30 and J is TRBJ1-5; D gene ambiguous. The CDR3 totals 11 residues. Germline lookup yields CDR1 GTSNPN and CDR2 SVGIG (reference sequence). CDR3 bases: TGTCCGGGTAATAGCAATCAGCCCCAGCATTTT. This sequence encodes CPGNSNQPQHF.

This chain joins TRBV27 and TRBJ1-2; D is unclear. The ends were cut back, 0 bases at V and 1 base at J, with 12 bases in the middle. The CDR3 has 16 residues. Germline V gene data show CDR1 as MNHEY and CDR2 as SMNVEV (reference sequence). CDR3 sequence reads: CASSLSTPGGNYGYTF. CDR3 sequence (DNA): TGTGCCAGCAGTTTATCGACTCCGGGTGGTAACTATGGCTACACCTTC.